The entry below gives a single T cell receptor (beta chain) sequence along with its context. It has no known antigen specificity. Base qualities are not at hand, and no much larger clone is one base apart. This sample is part of a study of somatic mutations in cytotoxic T cells in rheumatoid arthritis (dated by TCRdb to about 2017). At the level of the whole study: Patient peripheral blood (around 30 ml EDTA) was drawn right after diagnosis and before any treatment started. Some V beta antibody-stained T-cell populations were flow-sorted on a FACSAria II or Sony SH800 at nearly 100% purity, and sorted V beta1+ cells also underwent TCRB sequencing. Whether expanded CD8+ T-cell clones in untreated, newly diagnosed rheumatoid arthritis carry somatic mutations was the study question, and clonality was characterized with TCRB deep sequencing. Median age was essentially the same in the patient group and the control group. TCRB deep sequencing was performed for some 65 rheumatoid arthritis patients and around 20 healthy controls.

TCRB CDR3 sequencing used the immunoSEQ assay on genomic DNA. The study's own analysis went as follows. Patient CD8+ clones larger than 1% were compared against published virus-specific TCRB sequences, and only a few matched. Only productive TCRB rearrangements were included in the analyses. Clonality was expressed as a Shannon entropy-based productive clonality index, with each clone defined by a unique TCRB CDR3 sequence. Repertoire overlap between two samples was calculated from the template counts of each clone relative to total templates per sample. V-gene usage measured by flow cytometry correlated with TCRB sequencing V-gene usage, with a Spearman r of 0.61. TCRdb's version of the immuneACCESS table is confined to in-frame rearrangements and falls short of the full clone set. An unresolved V gene accounts for under half of the shortfall where checked; the remainder is of unknown origin. That table is the source of V, J and clone size, and D and trimming were worked out from the DNA. This sample has 15,000 or so clones in its table, and about 68% of those were observed once. Of the sample, around 27% falls within the top ten clones.

Via the germline V gene, CDR1 is SGHVS and CDR2 FNYEAQ. Ends trimmed: V by 5 bases, J by 10 bases; bases unmatched to a gene: 8. The CDR3 runs 14 residues from the cysteine to the phenylalanine. The DNA shown is the 42-base CDR3, in frame from base 1. On an AutoMACS, CD4+ and CD8+ cells were isolated via positive magnetic bead selection, and their purity was verified by flow cytometry. Clonal expansions were first screened by flow cytometry with a TCR V beta antibody panel, then characterized by TCRB deep sequencing of sorted CD8+ fractions. Peripheral blood mononuclear cells were obtained using density gradient separation with Ficoll-Paque PLUS. DNA from CD4-enriched, CD8-enriched or PBMC samples was extracted using Nucleospin Tissue or Tissue XS kits and then quantified on a Qubit 2.0 fluorometer. On the study overall, not on this receptor specifically: The largest CD8+ clone made up more than 20% of CD8+ cells in about an eighth of the 65 patients, and blood and synovial fluid shared several identical CD8+ TCRB sequences. An increase of CD8+ clonality with age was seen in patients (Spearman r=0.49) but not in healthy controls. No adjustment for multiple comparisons was made for the slight TRBV07 underrepresentation in patients. CD8+ T-cell clonality did not differ significantly between rheumatoid arthritis patients and age-matched healthy controls. It was unknown which antigens the expanded CD8+ clones targeted, and their absence from virus-specific databases did not exclude viral specificity.

Sample: CD8+ T cells sorted from blood. The V gene is TRBV7-6 and the J gene is TRBJ1-4, with 9 bases in between that match TRBD1. This receptor was identified in an adult with rheumatoid arthritis. The DNA reads TGTGCCAGCAGCGAAACAGGGGGCGGTGGAAAACTGTTTTTT. Protein translation: CASSETGGGGKLFF.